Each of the 10 T cell receptor beta chains below was sequenced from the same sample in a study of PD-1 blockade in classical Hodgkin lymphoma. The protocol was immunoSEQ multiplex PCR, while the TCRdb copy is restricted to in-frame clones and leaves out a portion. The table lists approximately 7,800 clones, about 75% of them singletons. All trial patients relapsed after autologous stem cell transplantation. Sequenced material: peripheral blood mononuclear cells (PBMCs), taken before the second cycle of nivolumab. These receptors were taken from a human donor with classical Hodgkin lymphoma.

The chain has TRBV19 and TRBJ2-4; D unresolved. This CDR3 spans 14 amino acids. CDR1 is LNHDA and CDR2 is SQIVND in the germline V gene (reference sequence). V was clipped by 5 bases and J by 8 bases, with 16 bases between them. CDR3 sequence reads: CASSLGLGVDIQYF. In nucleotides, the CDR3 is TGTGCCAGTAGTTTGGGCCTTGGGGTGGACATTCAGTACTTC.

This clone was seen a few times. The chain recombines TRBV7-6 with TRBJ2-1; possibly TRBD1 for D (7 bases). Looked up from germline, CDR1 is SGHVS and CDR2 is FNYEAQ. CDR3 length: 15 residues. The V and J ends lost 5 bases and 0 bases respectively, with 11 bases between them. The CDR3 region has the DNA TGTGCCAGCAGCCCTCAGGGGGGCTCCTACAATGAGCAGTTCTTC. It translates to CASSPQGGSYNEQFF.

This chain joins TRBV7-9 and TRBJ2-5, with D perhaps given as TRBD1 or TRBD2 (5 bases each). CDR1 is SEHNR, CDR2 FQNEAQ, per germline (reference sequence). V was pared by 3 bases and J by 2 bases, with 7 bases between. The CDR3 totals 13 residues. DNA of the CDR3: TGTGCCAGCAGCTTGGGGGAGCAAGAGACCCAGTACTTC. The encoded protein is CASSLGEQETQYF. Looking up the rest from reference TRBV7-9 and TRBJ2-5 gives the full variable domain: DTGVSQNPRHKITKRGQNVTFRCDPISEHNRLYWYRQTLGQGPEFLTYFQNEAQLEKSRLLSDRFSAERPKGSFSTLEIQRTEQGDSAMYLCASSLGEQETQYFGPGTRLLVL.

The V call is TRBV13, the J call TRBJ2-7; 8 bases are a match to TRBD1. Germline V gene data show CDR1 as PRHDT and CDR2 as FYEKMQ (reference sequence). V lost 3 bases and J lost 0; bases outside the gene matches: 4. The CDR3 is 15 residues long. The CDR3 region is CASSLGDRYSYEQYF. The DNA for the CDR3 is TGTGCCAGCAGCTTGGGGGACAGGTACTCCTACGAGCAGTACTTC.

The table lists this clone with a count of one. The CDR3 nucleotides read TGTGCCAGCAGCTTAGCGGGGGGGCCGGGCGAGCAGTACTTC. Its translation is CASSLAGGPGEQYF. The V gene is TRBV11-3, the J gene TRBJ2-7; 8 positions agree with TRBD2. After removal of 1 base from V and 6 bases from J, the junction contained 5 bases not matched to a gene. CDR3 length: 14 residues. Germline CDR1 is SGHNT and CDR2 is YENEEA.

The V and J genes are TRBV7-9 and TRBJ1-1; a weak D match, TRBD1 (6 bases). V gave up 5 bases and J gave up 1 base, with 11 bases separating them. This CDR3 region has 14 residues. Germline values: CDR1 SEHNR, CDR2 FQNEAQ (reference sequence). The CDR3 region is CASSRGGGNTEAFF. The CDR3 DNA follows: TGTGCCAGCAGCAGGGGGGGAGGGAACACTGAAGCTTTCTTT.

This sequence joins TRBV7-9 and TRBJ2-3; TRBD2 matches at 10 bases. This CDR3 contains 15 residues. With 3 bases clipped from V and 2 bases from J, the junction kept 2 bases outside the gene matches. Looked up from germline, CDR1 is SEHNR and CDR2 is FQNEAQ (reference sequence). This CDR3 is CASSFGLADTDTQYF. The CDR3 DNA sequence: TGTGCCAGCAGCTTCGGACTAGCGGACACAGATACGCAGTATTTT.

V gene TRBV5-4 combines with J gene TRBJ2-5; D not certain. V was shortened by 4 bases and J by 5 bases, with 18 bases between the two germline ends. Looked up from germline, CDR1 is SGHNT and CDR2 is YYREEE (reference sequence). The CDR3 totals 15 residues. CDR3 DNA sequence: TGTGCCAGCAGCCCACCGGATGGGGTGGCGGAGACCCAGTACTTC. Translating gives CASSPPDGVAETQYF.

The V and J genes are TRBV4-3 and TRBJ1-6; D not certain. V was clipped by 0 bases and J by 8 bases, with 14 bases between them. This CDR3 region has 16 residues. Per germline, CDR1 LGHNA and CDR2 YSLEER. The CDR3 loop is CASSQEPRNYDSPLHF. The CDR3 region has the DNA TGCGCCAGCAGCCAAGAGCCCAGAAATTACGATTCACCCCTCCACTTT.

This clone is termed medium-sized. The CDR3 sequence is CASSLERIPNTEAFF. The CDR3, as DNA: TGCGCCAGCAGCTTGGAAAGAATCCCTAACACTGAAGCTTTCTTT. This chain uses TRBV5-1 with TRBJ1-1, with no clear D. CDR1 and CDR2 from the germline V gene are SGHRS and YFSETQ. Trimming shortened V by 0 bases and J by 2 bases, and 11 bases separated the two germline ends. The CDR3 runs 15 residues.